A single sample gave rise to the 4 T cell receptor beta chains below, sequenced in a study of blood T cell repertoires in COVID-19. This table comes from immunoSEQ multiplex PCR, and its TCRdb copy is limited to in-frame clones, with some not included. The sample consists of approximately 200,000 clones, around 88% of them appearing once. Sequencing input: PBMCs or T cells enriched from blood (not recorded which). The receptors originated from a woman aged 25 to 39 who had recovered from COVID-19.

Regarding this clone: Other DNA sequences of this sample code for an identical CDR3. The rearrangement joins TRBV18 to TRBJ2-7; no reliable D call. Trimming stripped 3 bases from V and 3 bases from J, with 9 bases between. The germline CDR1 and CDR2 sequences are KGHSH and LQKENI. The CDR3 covers 13 residues. This CDR3 is CASSPGQIYEQYF. In DNA form, the CDR3 reads TGTGCCAGCTCACCTGGGCAGATCTACGAGCAGTACTTC.

CDR3 bases: TGTGCCAGCAGCCGGGACAGGGGTTCACCCCTCCACTTT. It is translated as CASSRDRGSPLHF. V and J are TRBV7-9 and TRBJ1-6; 10 positions agree with TRBD1. Unmatched junction bases numbered 1, after V lost 5 bases and J lost 9 bases. In germline, CDR1 is SEHNR, CDR2 FQNEAQ (reference sequence). This CDR3 is 13 amino acids long.

J is TRBJ2-1 and V is TRBV7-9; 9 bases fit TRBD2. CDR1 is SEHNR and CDR2 is FQNEAQ in the germline V gene (reference sequence). CDR3 size: 14 residues. Trimming removed 4 bases from V and 8 bases from J; junction bases left unmatched: 6. CDR3 loop: CASSSIAGAHEQFF. The CDR3 DNA reads TGTGCCAGCAGCTCGATAGCGGGAGCCCATGAGCAGTTCTTC.

The rearrangement joins TRBV4-1 to TRBJ1-1; the D gene is possibly TRBD1 (6 bases). This CDR3 is 15 amino acids long. Trimming took off 4 bases at V and 3 bases at J, with 15 bases between the two ends. In germline, CDR1 is MGHRA, CDR2 YSYEKL. CDR3: CASSPQRGRDTEAFF. The CDR3 bases are TGCGCCAGCAGCCCCCAGAGGGGGAGGGACACTGAAGCTTTCTTT.